The clone carrying this T cell receptor beta chain was seen ten or more times. The antigen remains unidentified. The CDR3 extends over 13 amino acids. The germline gives CDR1 SEHNR, CDR2 FQNEAQ (reference sequence). Trimming removed 0 bases from V and 4 bases from J, with 6 bases in between. The data stem from a study of T cell repertoires in cytomegalovirus infection. Study-level information: Shared public TCR beta signatures pointed to both CMV infection and a matching HLA type.

Study results and caveats: Clonotype analysis showed dominance of the ex vivo response by HLA-C-restricted CMV-specific TCR beta clonotypes.

Each CDR3 protein is one row after TCRdb ran MiXCR on the reads. The sample carries 150,000 to 200,000 distinct CDR3 sequences, roughly 27% recorded once. The receptor's source is a human donor in good health (CMV status not recorded). Some clones in this sample may be carry-over from other donors' samples. The genes are TRBV7-9 and TRBJ2-5, with D perhaps TRBD2 (6 bases). Material for sequencing was PBMCs. The CDR3 sequence: CASSLAGGETQYF. CDR3 nucleotide sequence: TGTGCCAGCAGCTTAGCGGGGGGAGAGACCCAGTACTTC.